Below are 28 T cell receptor beta chains sequenced from a single sample in a study of response to subunit inactivated influenza vaccine. TCRdb independently ran MiXCR on the RT-PCR reads; one entry per CDR3 protein. The sample yields 450,000 to 600,000 distinct CDR3 sequences, 7.6% seen once. The sequencing used PBMCs from blood, collected around 25 months after vaccination. The receptors stem from a man between 50 and 69 years old who received an inactivated influenza vaccine.

This clonotype was counted a few times. The rearrangement joins TRBV2 to TRBJ2-2; 8 bases map to TRBD1. The CDR3 spans 15 residues. V shed 8 bases and J 1 base; nucleotides not matched to a gene: 6. Looked up from germline, CDR1 is SNHLY and CDR2 is FYNNEI. CDR3 nucleotide sequence: TGTGCCAGCGCCGGGACAGGAAGGAACACCGGGGAGCTGTTTTTT. This sequence encodes CASAGTGRNTGELFF.

This chain joins TRBV4-3 and TRBJ2-1; D is undetermined. CDR3 size: 13 residues. Germline V gives CDR1 LGHNA, CDR2 YSLEER. V was pared by 4 bases and J by 7 bases, with 11 bases between. The CDR3 DNA reads as TGCGCCAGCAGCCTCTACATACTGAATGAGCAGTTCTTC. It translates to CASSLYILNEQFF.

A remark on this clonotype: Just one base apart from a much larger clone, this may be a read error. V usage is TRBV7-8 and J usage is TRBJ1-5; TRBD1 is a possible D gene (6 bases). This CDR3 contains 15 residues. Germline V lookup: CDR1 SGHVS, CDR2 FQNEAQ. The CDR3 region has the DNA TGTGCCAGCAGCTTCAGGGGAACGAGCAATCATCCCCAGCATTTT. Protein: CASSFRGTSNHPQHF.

The sample holds a few counts of this clonotype. The rearrangement joins TRBV20-1 to TRBJ2-1; 10 bases align to TRBD1. J lost 4 bases, V lost 5 bases, and 8 bases had no gene match. The germline V gene has CDR1 DFQATT and CDR2 SNEGSKA (reference sequence). This CDR3 contains 15 residues. The CDR3 spells CSADPGTGAYNEQFF. The CDR3 coding sequence is TGCAGTGCTGATCCCGGGACAGGGGCTTACAATGAGCAGTTCTTC.

The chain joins TRBV7-2 to TRBJ1-2; D is unresolved. Germline V gives CDR1 SGHTA, CDR2 FQGNSA. The germline V and J ends were trimmed by 4 bases and 1 base, with 10 bases remaining between them. The CDR3 is 14 amino acids. CDR3 coding DNA: TGTGCCAGCAGCTCGATGGCAGTTAACTATGGCTACACCTTC. It specifies CASSSMAVNYGYTF.

J is TRBJ2-7 and V is TRBV28; 8 positions agree with TRBD1. Germline V gives CDR1 MDHEN, CDR2 SYDVKM. Germline trimming cut 7 bases from V and 1 base from J; bases unmatched to any gene: 6. The CDR3 sequence is 14 residues long. The CDR3 coding sequence is TGTGCCAGCACCACAGGGGGACAGTCCTACGAGCAGTACTTC. This gives the protein CASTTGGQSYEQYF.

J is TRBJ1-3 and V is TRBV7-9; D gene unclear. There are 16 residues in the CDR3. The V end lost 2 bases, the J end lost 0 bases, and 11 bases lay between the germline ends. The germline V gene has CDR1 SEHNR and CDR2 FQNEAQ (reference sequence). This chain's CDR3 is CASSLFGPSSGNTIYF. DNA for the CDR3: TGTGCCAGCAGCTTATTCGGACCCTCCTCTGGAAACACCATATATTTT. The full variable domain, its missing parts supplied by reference TRBV7-9 and TRBJ1-3, is DTGVSQNPRHKITKRGQNVTFRCDPISEHNRLYWYRQTLGQGPEFLTYFQNEAQLEKSRLLSDRFSAERPKGSFSTLEIQRTEQGDSAMYLCASSLFGPSSGNTIYFGEGSWLTVV.

This clonotype was recorded at least ten times. The V gene is TRBV20-1, the J gene TRBJ2-4; D is ambiguous. This CDR3 spans 14 amino acids. The germline CDR1 and CDR2 sequences are DFQATT and SNEGSKA (reference sequence). CDR3 DNA: TGCGGCACACGGTGGGGTAGGGCCAAAAACATTCAGTACTTC. Translation: CGTRWGRAKNIQYF.

The V and J genes are TRBV6-4 and TRBJ2-2; TRBD2 aligns across 9 bases. The CDR3 contains 14 residues. The ends lost 6 bases at V and 7 bases at J; junction bases unmatched: 6. CDR1 is MRHNA, CDR2 SNTAGT, per germline. CDR3 sequence reads: CASRAGTSNGELFF. As DNA, the CDR3 is TGTGCCAGCAGAGCAGGGACTAGCAACGGGGAGCTGTTTTTT.

The rearrangement uses TRBV5-1 and TRBJ2-3, with unresolved D. Germline CDR1 and CDR2: SGHRS and YFSETQ. This CDR3 region has 14 residues. Trimming shortened V by 3 bases and J by 6 bases, and 14 bases separated the two germline ends. The CDR3 spells CASSSASQGDTQYF. DNA of the CDR3: TGCGCCAGCAGCTCGGCCTCCCAAGGGGATACGCAGTATTTT.

The chain combines TRBV30 with TRBJ2-7; TRBD2 aligns across 7 bases. The CDR3 has 17 residues. The ends lost 1 base at V and 4 bases at J; junction bases unmatched: 16. The V gene's germline CDR1 is GTSNPN and CDR2 SVGIG (reference sequence). CDR3 nucleotides: TGTGCCTGGAGTGATTCGGTCGGCGGGAGCCCCGCTTACGAGCAGTACTTC. It translates to CAWSDSVGGSPAYEQYF.

This clonotype was seen only a few times. The chain is built from TRBV12-3 or TRBV12-4 and TRBJ1-2; D may be TRBD1 (6 bases). V gave up 5 bases and J gave up 2 bases, with 27 bases separating them. This CDR3 is 19 amino acids long. The CDR3 sequence is CASSLPPQQGLPFNYGYTF. The DNA for the CDR3 is TGTGCCAGCAGTCTCCCCCCTCAACAGGGCTTACCCTTCAACTATGGCTACACCTTC.

This clonotype showed up just a few times. The rearrangement joins TRBV12-5 to TRBJ2-1; a possible D gene is TRBD1 (6 bases). The CDR3 totals 15 residues. V lost 1 base and J lost 1, with 8 bases in between. CDR1 is LGHNT, CDR2 FRNRAP, per germline. The CDR3 bases are TGTGCTAGTGGTTTGGGGCAGGGGTCCTACAATGAGCAGTTCTTC. Translation: CASGLGQGSYNEQFF.

This clonotype was observed a handful of times. This chain connects TRBV24-1 to TRBJ2-2; TRBD1 matches at 12 bases. The CDR3 covers 18 residues. V lost 5 bases and J lost 6; bases outside the gene matches: 12. From germline, CDR1 is KGHDR and CDR2 SFDVKD. CDR3 in amino acids: CATSAGQGASFLPGELFF. CDR3 sequence (DNA): TGTGCCACCAGTGCGGGACAGGGGGCGAGTTTTTTGCCCGGGGAGCTGTTTTTT.

A remark on this clonotype: This may be a read error: a much more frequent sequence differs by one nucleotide. The chain links TRBV12-3 or TRBV12-4 to TRBJ1-2; 7 nucleotides match TRBD1. CDR3 length equals 14 residues. This CDR3 is CACSFRDSNYGYTF. The CDR3 nucleotides read TGTGCCTGCAGTTTCCGGGACAGTAACTATGGCTACACCTTC.

The sample holds many counts of this clonotype. The rearrangement joins TRBV3-1 to TRBJ1-4; D call uncertain. Germline V gene lookup returns CDR1 LGHDT and CDR2 YNNKEL (reference sequence). V dropped 4 bases and J dropped 3 bases, with 6 bases sitting between them. The CDR3 is 13 residues long. The CDR3 region is CASSPRPNEKLFF. Here the CDR3 DNA reads TGTGCCAGCAGCCCCCGCCCTAATGAAAAACTGTTTTTT.

This chain links TRBV7-2 with TRBJ2-7, with D unresolved. Germline V gene lookup returns CDR1 SGHTA and CDR2 FQGNSA. Trimming shortened V by 4 bases and J by 6 bases, and 7 bases separated the two germline ends. The CDR3 sequence is 11 residues long. The CDR3: CASSSWAEQYF. CDR3 nucleotides: TGTGCCAGCAGCTCCTGGGCCGAGCAGTACTTC.

There are many counts of this clonotype. The CDR3 DNA is TGCGCCAGCAGCTTGAGGGTCAACTATGGCTACACCTTC. This sequence encodes CASSLRVNYGYTF. V gene TRBV5-1 combines with J gene TRBJ1-2; no firm D call. V gave up 1 base and J gave up 2 bases, with 6 bases separating them. There are 13 residues in the CDR3. CDR1 and CDR2 from the germline V gene are SGHRS and YFSETQ.

This chain joins TRBV12-3 or TRBV12-4 and TRBJ2-7; D may correspond to TRBD1 or TRBD2 (5 bases each). The CDR3 spans 13 residues. Deletions cut 3 bases from V and 4 bases from J, with 10 bases between. The CDR3 here is CASSFGTEYEQYF. The CDR3 bases are TGTGCCAGCAGTTTCGGGACGGAATACGAGCAGTACTTC.

With respect to this clonotype: A much more abundant neighbour one base away suggests this may be a read error. The gene calls are TRBV12-3 or TRBV12-4 and TRBJ2-7, with a possible D match to TRBD2 (6 bases). The CDR3 extends over 14 amino acids. The CDR3 DNA reads as TGTGCCAGCAGTAATAGCGGCAGCTCCTACAAGCAGTACTTC. Its protein is CASSNSGSSYKQYF.

This chain uses TRBV20-1 with TRBJ2-5; 9 nucleotides agree with TRBD2. In germline, CDR1 is DFQATT, CDR2 SNEGSKA (reference sequence). The CDR3 contains 15 residues. V dropped 0 bases and J dropped 4; count of bases not matched to a gene: 6. Here the CDR3 DNA reads TGCAGTGCTAGAGATTTCGCGGGAGGGGGAGAGACCCAGTACTTC. Residues: CSARDFAGGGETQYF.

This clonotype came up many times. V gene TRBV7-9 combines with J gene TRBJ1-2; D is perhaps TRBD1 (6 bases). Germline CDR1 and CDR2: SEHNR and FQNEAQ (reference sequence). The CDR3 runs 16 residues. The V end was cut by 0 bases, the J end by 5 bases, with 16 bases between. CDR3 nucleotides: TGTGCCAGCAGCTTAGCAACAGGGAAGGGGAGGTATGGCTACACCTTC. Translated: CASSLATGKGRYGYTF.

This clonotype was counted once. The J gene is TRBJ2-3, the V gene TRBV11-1; possible D gene TRBD2, 7 bases. CDR3 length: 13 residues. Germline V gene lookup returns CDR1 SGHAT and CDR2 FQDESV (reference sequence). The V gene lost 9 bases and the J gene lost 4 bases, with 14 bases spanning the gap. The CDR3 is CASGRGRPDTQYF. In nucleotides, the CDR3 is TGTGCCAGTGGGCGGGGGCGGCCAGATACGCAGTATTTT.

The chain combines TRBV6-5 with TRBJ2-7, with D possibly matching TRBD2 (6 bases). The CDR3 totals 17 residues. Germline V gene data show CDR1 as MNHEY and CDR2 as SVGAGI. V was clipped by 4 bases and J by 5 bases, with 24 bases between them. CDR3 loop: CASSSTRPSGLVHEQYF. Written as DNA, the CDR3 is TGTGCCAGCAGTTCGACCCGGCCCAGCGGGCTTGTGCACGAGCAGTACTTC.

The CDR3 nucleotides are TGTGCCAGCAGTGCCGCAGTGGGAAGGTACGAGCAGTACTTC. It is translated as CASSAAVGRYEQYF. The rearrangement uses TRBV2 and TRBJ2-7; D is unresolved. V shed 4 bases and J shed 4 bases, with 14 bases lying between them. This CDR3 contains 14 residues. Germline values: CDR1 SNHLY, CDR2 FYNNEI.

This clonotype was counted at least ten times. The chain employs TRBV20-1 and TRBJ2-1; D not certain. The germline V gene encodes CDR1 DFQATT and CDR2 SNEGSKA (reference sequence). Trimming shortened V by 0 bases and J by 3 bases, and 0 bases separated the two germline ends. CDR3 length: 11 residues. The CDR3 DNA follows: TGCAGTGCTAGAGACTACAATGAGCAGTTCTTC. This gives the protein CSARDYNEQFF.

This clonotype was seen more than once but under ten times. The J gene is TRBJ2-1, the V gene TRBV29-1; TRBD2 aligns across 7 bases. V shed 6 bases, J shed 5 bases, and the junction held 13 bases outside the gene matches. The CDR3 totals 15 residues. Germline CDR1 reads SQVTM; CDR2 reads ANQGSEA. CDR3 nucleotides: TGCAGCGTCCATCCGAGCGGGACGGTTAACAATGAGCAGTTCTTC. This encodes CSVHPSGTVNNEQFF.

This clonotype has more than one count but fewer than ten. The chain employs TRBV5-1 and TRBJ1-6; no definite D call. This CDR3 is 14 amino acids long. CDR1 and CDR2 (germline): SGHRS, YFSETQ. V shed 1 base and J shed 9 bases, with 11 bases lying between them. The CDR3 sequence: CASSLTGYGSPLHF. CDR3 coding DNA: TGCGCCAGCAGCTTGACCGGCTATGGTTCACCCCTCCACTTT. The full variable domain, rest sourced from reference TRBV5-1 and TRBJ1-6, is KAGVTQTPRYLIKTRGQQVTLSCSPISGHRSVSWYQQTPGQGLQFLFEYFSETQRNKGNFPGRFSGRQFSNSRSEMNVSTLELGDSALYLCASSLTGYGSPLHFGNGTRLTVT.